What follows are 2 T cell receptor beta chains derived from one specimen sequenced in a study of early T cells in non-severe SARS-CoV-2 infection. One entry per CDR3 protein, called by TCRdb with MiXCR from the 5' RACE reads. This table has 50,000 to 85,000 distinct CDR3 sequences, approximately 10% appearing once. Sequenced: whole blood. All receptors come from an adult who was a healthcare worker with PCR-confirmed SARS-CoV-2 infection or an uninfected control (not recorded which).

This clonotype came up a few times. The chain has TRBV28 and TRBJ2-5; TRBD1 matches 9 bases. Unmatched junction bases numbered 8, after V lost 4 bases and J lost 5 bases. The CDR3 sequence is 15 residues long. Per germline, CDR1 MDHEN and CDR2 SYDVKM. Here the CDR3 DNA reads TGTGCCAGCAGTTCGCTGACAGGGGGTACGGAGACCCAGTACTTC. Translated, it gives CASSSLTGGTETQYF. Together with reference TRBV28 and TRBJ2-5, the CDR3 gives the full variable domain: DVKVTQSSRYLVKRTGEKVFLECVQDMDHENMFWYRQDPGLGLRLIYFSYDVKMKEKGDIPEGYSVSREKKERFSLILESASTNQTSMYLCASSSLTGGTETQYFGPGTRLLVL.

The chain's CDR3 is CSVQPGLAGPLGGEQYF. CDR3 nucleotides: TGCAGTGTTCAGCCGGGACTAGCGGGCCCCCTAGGGGGAGAGCAGTACTTC. The V gene is TRBV20-1, the J gene TRBJ2-7; TRBD2 agrees at 12 bases. This CDR3 spans 17 amino acids. Unmatched junction bases numbered 20, after V lost 7 bases and J lost 7 bases. Germline CDR1 is DFQATT and CDR2 is SNEGSKA (reference sequence).